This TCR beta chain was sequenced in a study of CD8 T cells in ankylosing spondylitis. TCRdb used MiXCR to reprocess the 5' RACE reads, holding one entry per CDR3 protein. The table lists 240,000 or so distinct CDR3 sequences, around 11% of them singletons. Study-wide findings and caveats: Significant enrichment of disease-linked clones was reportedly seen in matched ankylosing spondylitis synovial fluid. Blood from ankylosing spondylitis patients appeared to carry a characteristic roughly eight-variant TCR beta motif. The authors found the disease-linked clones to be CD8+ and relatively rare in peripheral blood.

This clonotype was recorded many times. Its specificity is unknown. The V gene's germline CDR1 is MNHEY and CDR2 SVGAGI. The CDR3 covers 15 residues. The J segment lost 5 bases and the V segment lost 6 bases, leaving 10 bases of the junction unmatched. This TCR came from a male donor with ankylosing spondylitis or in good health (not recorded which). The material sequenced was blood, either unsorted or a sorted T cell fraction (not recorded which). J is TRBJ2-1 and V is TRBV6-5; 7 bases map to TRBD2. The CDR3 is CASRPSGANNNEQFF. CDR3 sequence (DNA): TGTGCCAGCAGACCGAGCGGGGCAAATAACAATGAGCAGTTCTTC.